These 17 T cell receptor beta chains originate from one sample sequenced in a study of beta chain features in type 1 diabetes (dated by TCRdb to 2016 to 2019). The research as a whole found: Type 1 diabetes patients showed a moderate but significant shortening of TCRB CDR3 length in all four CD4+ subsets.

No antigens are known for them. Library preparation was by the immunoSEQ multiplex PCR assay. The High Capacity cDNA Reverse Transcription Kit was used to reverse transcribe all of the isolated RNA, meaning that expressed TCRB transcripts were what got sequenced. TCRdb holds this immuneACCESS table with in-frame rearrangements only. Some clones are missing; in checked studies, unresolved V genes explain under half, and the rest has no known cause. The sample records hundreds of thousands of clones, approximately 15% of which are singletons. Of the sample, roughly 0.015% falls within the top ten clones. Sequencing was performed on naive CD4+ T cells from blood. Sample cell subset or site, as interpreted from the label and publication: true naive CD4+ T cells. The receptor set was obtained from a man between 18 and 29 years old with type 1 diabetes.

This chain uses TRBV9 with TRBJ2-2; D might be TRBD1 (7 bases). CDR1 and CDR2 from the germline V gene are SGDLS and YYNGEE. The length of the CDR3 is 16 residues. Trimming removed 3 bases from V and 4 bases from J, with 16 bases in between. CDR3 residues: CASSARGDFSTGELFF. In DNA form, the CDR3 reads TGTGCCAGCAGCGCCAGGGGGGACTTCTCCACCGGGGAGCTGTTTTTT.

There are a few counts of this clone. Written as DNA, the CDR3 is TGTGCCAGCGGCGGACTAGCTGGGGGTCCAGATACGCAGTATTTT. It encodes CASGGLAGGPDTQYF. The chain is built from TRBV9 and TRBJ2-3, with TRBD2 matching over 8 bases. CDR3 length: 15 amino acids. The germline CDR1 and CDR2 sequences are SGDLS and YYNGEE. J gave up 4 bases and V 7 bases, and 11 bases lay outside the gene matches.

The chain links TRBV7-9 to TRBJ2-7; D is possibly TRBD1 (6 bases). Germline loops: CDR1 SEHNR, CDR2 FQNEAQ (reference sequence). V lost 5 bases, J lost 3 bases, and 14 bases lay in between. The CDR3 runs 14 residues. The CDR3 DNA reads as TGTGCCAGCAGCCCGCCACCAGGGGTCTACGAGCAGTACTTC. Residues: CASSPPPGVYEQYF.

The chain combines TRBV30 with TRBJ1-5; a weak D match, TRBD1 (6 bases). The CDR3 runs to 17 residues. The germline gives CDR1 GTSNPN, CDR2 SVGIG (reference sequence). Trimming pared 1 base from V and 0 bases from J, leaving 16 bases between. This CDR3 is CAWSASRTDYSNQPQHF. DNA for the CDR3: TGTGCCTGGAGTGCCTCTCGGACAGACTATAGCAATCAGCCCCAGCATTTT.

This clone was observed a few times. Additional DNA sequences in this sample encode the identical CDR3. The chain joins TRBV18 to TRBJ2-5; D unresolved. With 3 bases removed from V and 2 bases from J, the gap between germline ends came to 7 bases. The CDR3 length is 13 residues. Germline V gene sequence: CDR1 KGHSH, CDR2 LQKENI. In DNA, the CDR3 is TGTGCCAGCTCACCGCCCGGGCAAGAGACCCAGTACTTC. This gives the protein CASSPPGQETQYF.

CDR3 DNA sequence: TGTGCCATCAGTGAGTCAACAGGATTTAGCAATCAGCCCCAGCATTTT. Residues: CAISESTGFSNQPQHF. The rearrangement uses TRBV10-3 and TRBJ1-5, with TRBD1 as a possible D gene (5 bases). Germline CDR1 is ENHRY and CDR2 is SYGVKD. The CDR3 runs to 16 residues. V gave up 0 bases and J gave up 0 bases, with 9 bases separating them.

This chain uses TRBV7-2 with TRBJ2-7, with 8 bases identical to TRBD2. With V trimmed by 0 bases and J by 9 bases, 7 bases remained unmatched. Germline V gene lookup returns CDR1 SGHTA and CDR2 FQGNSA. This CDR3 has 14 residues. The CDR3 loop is CASSLASRGGGQYF. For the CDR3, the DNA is TGTGCCAGCAGCTTAGCATCCCGGGGGGGAGGGCAGTACTTC.

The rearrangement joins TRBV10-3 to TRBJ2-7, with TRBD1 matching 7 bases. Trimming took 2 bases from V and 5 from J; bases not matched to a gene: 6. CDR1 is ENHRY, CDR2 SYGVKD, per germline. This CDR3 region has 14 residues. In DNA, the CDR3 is TGTGCCATCAGTGAGCTGCTACAGGGGAACGAGCAGTACTTC. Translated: CAISELLQGNEQYF.

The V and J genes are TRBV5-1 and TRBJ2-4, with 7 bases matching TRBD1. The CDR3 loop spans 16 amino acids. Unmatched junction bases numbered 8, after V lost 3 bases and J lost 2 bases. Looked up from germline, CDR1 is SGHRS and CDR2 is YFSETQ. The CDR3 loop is CASSSIQGVPKNIQYF. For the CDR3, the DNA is TGCGCCAGCAGCTCGATTCAGGGGGTACCCAAAAACATTCAGTACTTC. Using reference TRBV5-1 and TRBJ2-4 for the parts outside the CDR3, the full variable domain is KAGVTQTPRYLIKTRGQQVTLSCSPISGHRSVSWYQQTPGQGLQFLFEYFSETQRNKGNFPGRFSGRQFSNSRSEMNVSTLELGDSALYLCASSSIQGVPKNIQYFGAGTRLSVL.

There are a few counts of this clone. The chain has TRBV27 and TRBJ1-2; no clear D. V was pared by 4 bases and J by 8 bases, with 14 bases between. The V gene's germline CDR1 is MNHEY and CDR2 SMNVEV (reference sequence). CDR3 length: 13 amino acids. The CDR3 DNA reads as TGTGCCAGCAGTTACCGCGGTGACGGAGGCTACACCTTC. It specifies CASSYRGDGGYTF.

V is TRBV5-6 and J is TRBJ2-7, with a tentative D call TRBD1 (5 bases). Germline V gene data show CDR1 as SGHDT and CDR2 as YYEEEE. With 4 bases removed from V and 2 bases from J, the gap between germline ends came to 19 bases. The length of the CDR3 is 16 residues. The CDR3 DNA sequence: TGTGCCAGCAGCGGAACAGGTGTATTACGTACCTACGAGCAGTACTTC. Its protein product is CASSGTGVLRTYEQYF.

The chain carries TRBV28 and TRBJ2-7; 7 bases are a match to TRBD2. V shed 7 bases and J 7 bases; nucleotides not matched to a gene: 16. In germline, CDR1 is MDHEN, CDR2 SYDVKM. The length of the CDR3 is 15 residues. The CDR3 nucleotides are TGTGCCAGCACTCTGGGGGGGGTCCGTATGGGTGAGCAGTACTTC. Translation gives CASTLGGVRMGEQYF.

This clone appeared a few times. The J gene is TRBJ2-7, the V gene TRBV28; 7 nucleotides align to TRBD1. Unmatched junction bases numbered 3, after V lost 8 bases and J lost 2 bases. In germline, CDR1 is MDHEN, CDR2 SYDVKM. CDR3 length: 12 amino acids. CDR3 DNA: TGTGCCAGCGGGGACAGAACCTACGAGCAGTACTTC. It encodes CASGDRTYEQYF.

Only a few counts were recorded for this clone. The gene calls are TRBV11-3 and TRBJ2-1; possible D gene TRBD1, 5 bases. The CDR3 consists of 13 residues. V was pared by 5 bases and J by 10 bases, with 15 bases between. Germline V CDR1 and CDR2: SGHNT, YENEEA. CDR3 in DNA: TGTGCCAGCAGCCGACGGTCCGACAGAGAGCAGTTCTTC. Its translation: CASSRRSDREQFF.

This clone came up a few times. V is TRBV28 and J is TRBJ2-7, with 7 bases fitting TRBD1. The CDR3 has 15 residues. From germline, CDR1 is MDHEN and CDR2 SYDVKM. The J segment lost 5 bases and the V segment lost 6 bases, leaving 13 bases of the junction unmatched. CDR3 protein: CASRSATGQHDEQYF. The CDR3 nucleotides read TGTGCCAGCAGGTCGGCGACAGGGCAACATGACGAGCAGTACTTC.

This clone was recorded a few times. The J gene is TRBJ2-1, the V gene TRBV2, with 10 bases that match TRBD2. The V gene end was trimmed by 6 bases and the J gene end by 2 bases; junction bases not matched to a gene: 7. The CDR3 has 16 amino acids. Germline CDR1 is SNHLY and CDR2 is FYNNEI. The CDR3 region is CASRALAGATYNEQFF. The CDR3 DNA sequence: TGTGCCAGCAGAGCCCTAGCGGGGGCTACCTACAATGAGCAGTTCTTC.

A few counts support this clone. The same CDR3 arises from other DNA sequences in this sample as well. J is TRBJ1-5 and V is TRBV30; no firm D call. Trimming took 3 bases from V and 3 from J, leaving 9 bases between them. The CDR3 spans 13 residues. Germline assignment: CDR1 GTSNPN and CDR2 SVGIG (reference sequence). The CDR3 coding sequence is TGTGCCTGGAGCCCGAGAGACAATCAGCCCCAGCATTTT. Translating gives CAWSPRDNQPQHF.